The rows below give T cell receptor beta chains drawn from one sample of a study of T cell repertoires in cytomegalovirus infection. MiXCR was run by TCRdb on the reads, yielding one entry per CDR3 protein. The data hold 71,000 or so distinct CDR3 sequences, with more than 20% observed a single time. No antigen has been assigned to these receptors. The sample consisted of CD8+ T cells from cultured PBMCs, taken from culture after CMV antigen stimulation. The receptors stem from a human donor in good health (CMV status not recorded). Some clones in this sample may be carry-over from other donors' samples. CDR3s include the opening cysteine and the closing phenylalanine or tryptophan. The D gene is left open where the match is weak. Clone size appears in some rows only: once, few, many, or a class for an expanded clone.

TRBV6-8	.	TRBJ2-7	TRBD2	CASSYSSGGNEQYF	TGTGCCAGCAGTTACAGTAGCGGGGGTAACGAGCAGTACTTC
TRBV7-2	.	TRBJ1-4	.	CASSDTQGEKLFF	TGTGCCAGCAGCGACACTCAGGGGGAAAAACTGTTTTTT
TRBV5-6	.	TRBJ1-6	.	CASSPGLEGERSPLHF	TGTGCCAGCAGCCCAGGATTGGAGGGGGAACGTTCACCCCTCCACTTT
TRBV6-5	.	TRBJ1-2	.	CASSPGLGAYGYTF	TGTGCCAGCAGTCCAGGGCTGGGTGCCTATGGCTACACCTTC
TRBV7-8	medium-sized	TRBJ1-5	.	CASSLVGTVNQPQHF	TGTGCCAGCAGCTTAGTGGGCACGGTTAATCAGCCCCAGCATTTT
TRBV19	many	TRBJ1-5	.	CASSIVWTVNQPQHF	TGTGCCAGTAGTATAGTTTGGACAGTCAATCAGCCCCAGCATTTT
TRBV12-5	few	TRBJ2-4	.	CASGGVDIQYF	TGTGCTAGTGGGGGGGTTGACATTCAGTACTTC
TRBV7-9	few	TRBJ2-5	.	CASSLGQARPETQYF	TGTGCCAGCAGCTTAGGACAGGCAAGGCCAGAGACCCAGTACTTC
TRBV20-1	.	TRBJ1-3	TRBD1	CSARVFGGQGALGNTIYF	TGCAGTGCTAGAGTTTTCGGAGGACAGGGGGCACTTGGAAACACCATATATTTT
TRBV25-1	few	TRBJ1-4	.	CASSEYKTGLRDEKLFF	TGTGCCAGCAGTGAATATAAGACAGGCCTCAGGGATGAAAAACTGTTTTTT
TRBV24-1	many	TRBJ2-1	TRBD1	CATSDLDRALNNEQFF	TGTGCCACCAGTGACCTCGACAGGGCTCTGAACAATGAGCAGTTCTTC
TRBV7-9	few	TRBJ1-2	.	CASGLPGLPLGYTF	TGTGCCAGCGGTCTACCGGGACTCCCTCTCGGCTACACCTTC
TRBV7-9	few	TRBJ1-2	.	CASVTPGRPYTF	TGTGCCAGCGTAACCCCGGGCCGCCCTTACACCTTC
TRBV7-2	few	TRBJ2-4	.	CASSLEVVRVAKNIQYF	TGTGCCAGCAGCTTAGAGGTTGTCAGAGTAGCCAAAAACATTCAGTACTTC
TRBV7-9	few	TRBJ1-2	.	CASSLSNLGYGYTF	TGTGCCAGCAGCTTAAGTAACCTGGGCTATGGCTACACCTTC
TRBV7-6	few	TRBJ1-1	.	CASSSGPMNTEAFF	TGTGCCAGCAGCTCCGGCCCCATGAACACTGAAGCTTTCTTT
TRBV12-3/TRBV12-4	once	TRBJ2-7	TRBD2	CASSAGGSDYSYEQYF	TGTGCCAGCAGTGCCGGGGGGTCAGACTACTCCTACGAGCAGTACTTC
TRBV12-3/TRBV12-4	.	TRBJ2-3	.	CASGQGTDTQYF	TGTGCCAGCGGGCAGGGGACAGATACGCAGTATTTT
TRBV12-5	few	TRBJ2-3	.	CASGLVKGLGWSDTQYF	TGTGCTAGTGGTTTGGTAAAGGGCCTTGGCTGGTCAGATACGCAGTATTTT
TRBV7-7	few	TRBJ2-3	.	CASSLSPPDTQYF	TGTGCCAGCAGCTTATCGCCCCCAGATACGCAGTATTTT
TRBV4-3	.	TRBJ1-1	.	CASSQEGLKHDTEAFF	TGCGCCAGCAGCCAAGAGGGTCTCAAACATGACACTGAAGCTTTCTTT
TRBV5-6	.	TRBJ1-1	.	CASNSISMNTEAFF	TGTGCCAGCAACTCAATATCGATGAACACTGAAGCTTTCTTT
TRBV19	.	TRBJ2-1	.	CASSVSVSEQFF	TGTGCCAGTAGTGTTTCAGTTAGTGAGCAGTTCTTC
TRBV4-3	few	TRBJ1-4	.	CASSRVMEKLFF	TGCGCCAGCAGCCGGGTCATGGAAAAACTGTTTTTT
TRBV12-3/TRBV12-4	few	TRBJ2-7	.	CASSFRQEQYF	TGTGCCAGCAGTTTTCGGCAGGAGCAGTACTTC
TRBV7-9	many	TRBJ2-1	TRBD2	CASSLAGNNEQFF	TGTGCCAGCAGCCTAGCGGGGAACAATGAGCAGTTCTTC
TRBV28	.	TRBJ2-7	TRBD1	CASSSGDRSSYEQYF	TGTGCCAGCAGCTCAGGGGACAGGAGCTCCTACGAGCAGTACTTC
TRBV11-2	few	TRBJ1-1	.	CASSLTDAVTEAFF	TGTGCCAGCAGCCTGACTGATGCGGTCACTGAAGCTTTCTTT
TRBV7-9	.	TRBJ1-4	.	CASGGVATNEKLFF	TGTGCCAGCGGTGGGGTTGCAACTAATGAAAAACTGTTTTTT
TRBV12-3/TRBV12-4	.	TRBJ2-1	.	CASRGNEQFF	TGTGCCAGCAGAGGGAATGAGCAGTTCTTC
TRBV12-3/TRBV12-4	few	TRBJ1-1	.	CASIKHGYTEAFF	TGTGCCAGCATTAAACACGGGTACACTGAAGCTTTCTTT
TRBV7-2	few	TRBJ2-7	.	CASSLGHRSYEQYF	TGTGCCAGCAGCTTGGGACATCGATCCTACGAGCAGTACTTC
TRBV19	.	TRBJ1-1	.	CASSIRSTAEAFF	TGTGCCAGTAGTATACGTTCGACAGCTGAAGCTTTCTTT
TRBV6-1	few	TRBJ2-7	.	CASSGGIYEQYF	TGTGCCAGCAGTGGGGGGATCTACGAGCAGTACTTC
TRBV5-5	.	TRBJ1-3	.	CASSLDSYSGNTIYF	TGTGCCAGCAGTTTGGACAGCTACTCTGGAAACACCATATATTTT
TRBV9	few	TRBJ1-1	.	CASSVDGTEAFF	TGTGCCAGCAGCGTAGACGGCACTGAAGCTTTCTTT
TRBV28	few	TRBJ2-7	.	CASSLTWDFYF	TGTGCCAGCAGTTTAACGTGGGACTTTTACTTC
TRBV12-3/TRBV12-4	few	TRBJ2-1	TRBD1	CASKDDRGFYNEQFF	TGTGCCAGCAAAGACGACAGGGGATTTTACAATGAGCAGTTCTTC
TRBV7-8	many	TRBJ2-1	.	CASSPSAGTASYNEQFF	TGTGCCAGCAGCCCCTCTGCCGGGACCGCGTCCTACAATGAGCAGTTCTTC
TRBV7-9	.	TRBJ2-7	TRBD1	CASSAAGTGDYEQYF	TGTGCCAGCAGCGCTGCCGGGACAGGGGACTACGAGCAGTACTTC
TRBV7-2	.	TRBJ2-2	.	CARGESPGSSGTGELFF	TGTGCCAGGGGAGAAAGCCCCGGGTCCTCGGGGACCGGGGAGCTGTTTTTT
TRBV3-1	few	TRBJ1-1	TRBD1	CASSDRGETEAFF	TGTGCCAGCAGCGACAGGGGAGAAACTGAAGCTTTCTTT
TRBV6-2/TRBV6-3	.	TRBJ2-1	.	CASSSIGLVHEQFF	TGTGCCAGCAGTTCTATAGGGCTTGTCCATGAGCAGTTCTTC
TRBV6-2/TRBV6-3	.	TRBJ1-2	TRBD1	CASSYRDRGIANYGYTF	TGTGCCAGCAGTTACCGGGACAGGGGAATCGCTAACTATGGCTACACCTTC
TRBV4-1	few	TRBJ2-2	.	CASSQDIASNTGELFF	TGCGCCAGCAGCCAAGATATAGCCTCGAACACCGGGGAGCTGTTTTTT
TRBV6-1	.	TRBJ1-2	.	CASSGNYGYTF	TGTGCCAGCAGTGGCAACTATGGCTACACCTTC
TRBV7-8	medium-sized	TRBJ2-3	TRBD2	CASSFPTSGAADTQYF	TGTGCCAGCAGCTTCCCGACTAGCGGGGCTGCAGATACGCAGTATTTT
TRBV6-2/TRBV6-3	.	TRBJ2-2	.	CASSLGELFF	TGTGCCAGCAGCCTGGGGGAGCTGTTTTTT
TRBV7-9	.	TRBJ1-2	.	CASSGGIRDSKGYTF	TGTGCCAGCAGCGGGGGGATCCGGGACTCCAAGGGCTACACCTTC
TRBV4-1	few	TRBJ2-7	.	CASSQESRGTYEQYF	TGCGCCAGCAGCCAAGAAAGCAGGGGCACCTACGAGCAGTACTTC
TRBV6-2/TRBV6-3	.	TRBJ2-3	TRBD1	CASSYGRDRDPDTQYF	TGTGCCAGCAGTTACGGTAGGGACAGGGACCCAGATACGCAGTATTTT
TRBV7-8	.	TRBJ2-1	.	CASSLYISNRGAIVNEQFF	TGTGCCAGCAGCTTGTATATTTCAAATCGCGGGGCGATCGTCAATGAGCAGTTCTTC
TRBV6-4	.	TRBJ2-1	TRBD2	CASSELSGGTGEQFF	TGTGCCAGCAGTGAGCTTAGCGGGGGAACCGGAGAGCAGTTCTTC
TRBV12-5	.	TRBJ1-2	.	CASGLGDDRSNYGYTF	TGTGCTAGTGGTTTGGGGGACGACAGGAGCAACTATGGCTACACCTTC
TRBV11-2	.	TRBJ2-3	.	CASSPSSTDTQYF	TGTGCCAGCAGCCCATCTAGCACAGATACGCAGTATTTT